These 10 T cell receptor beta chains originate from one sample sequenced in a study of shared clonotypes between healthy human individuals. Clones were read by immunoSEQ multiplex PCR, and TCRdb kept only the in-frame ones, dropping some. Of approximately 640,000 clones detected, 80% to 95% appear once; the ten largest clones hold about a third. Sequencing was done on a sample of memory CD8+ T cells from PBMCs. Subset described: CD45RO+ cells pooled with CCR7-negative TemRA cells. These receptors were collected from a man between 18 and 29 years old in good health. Some clones in this sample may be carry-over from other donors' samples.

The chain links TRBV11-2 to TRBJ2-1, with D uncertain. In germline, CDR1 is SGHAT, CDR2 FQNNGV. Trimming cost V 8 bases and J 4 bases, with 15 bases left between them. The CDR3 sequence is 14 residues long. The CDR3 protein is CASRKITPYNEQFF. For the CDR3, the DNA is TGTGCCAGCCGGAAGATAACACCGTACAATGAGCAGTTCTTC.

The chain employs TRBV7-9 and TRBJ2-5; a possible D gene is TRBD1 (5 bases). This CDR3 is built from 15 residues. CDR1 and CDR2 (germline): SEHNR, FQNEAQ (reference sequence). V was shortened by 7 bases and J by 2 bases, with 17 bases between the two germline ends. The CDR3 is CASTMGTGQQETQYF. For the CDR3, the DNA is TGTGCCAGCACCATGGGCACAGGACAACAAGAGACCCAGTACTTC.

The genes are TRBV4-1 and TRBJ2-2; D ambiguous. The germline gives CDR1 MGHRA, CDR2 YSYEKL. V was clipped by 1 base and J by 1 base, with 7 bases between them. The CDR3 contains 15 residues. The CDR3 DNA sequence: TGCGCCAGCAGCCAAGTTTTGCGGAACACCGGGGAGCTGTTTTTT. Its protein is CASSQVLRNTGELFF.

A single count supports this clone. The chain couples TRBV11-2 to TRBJ2-2; TRBD1 matches at 8 bases. Trimming took 1 base from V and 2 from J; bases not matched to a gene: 3. From germline, CDR1 is SGHAT and CDR2 FQNNGV. The CDR3 covers 16 residues. In DNA form, the CDR3 reads TGTGCCAGCAGCTTAGTTCCAGGGGGCAACACCGGGGAGCTGTTTTTT. It encodes CASSLVPGGNTGELFF. Supplemented by reference TRBV11-2 and TRBJ2-2, the full variable domain reads EAGVAQSPRYKIIEKRQSVAFWCNPISGHATLYWYQQILGQGPKLLIQFQNNGVVDDSQLPKDRFSAERLKGVDSTLKIQPAKLEDSAVYLCASSLVPGGNTGELFFGEGSRLTVL.

The chain uses TRBV5-6 and TRBJ2-7; D may be TRBD1 (5 bases). The CDR3 contains 15 residues. With 4 bases removed from V and 4 bases from J, the gap between germline ends came to 18 bases. From germline, CDR1 is SGHDT and CDR2 YYEEEE. This CDR3 is CASSPGFRATYEQYF. As DNA, the CDR3 is TGTGCCAGCAGCCCAGGGTTCAGGGCGACGTACGAGCAGTACTTC.

This clone was seen a few times. V usage is TRBV2 and J usage is TRBJ1-5, with D hard to call. CDR1 and CDR2 (germline): SNHLY, FYNNEI. V was shortened by 1 base and J by 2 bases, with 9 bases between the two germline ends. CDR3 length: 15 amino acids. CDR3 sequence (DNA): TGTGCCAGCAGTGAAGGTCTCAGAGGCAATCAGCCCCAGCATTTT. Residues: CASSEGLRGNQPQHF. Full variable domain (missing parts from reference TRBV2 and TRBJ1-5): EPEVTQTPSHQVTQMGQEVILRCVPISNHLYFYWYRQILGQKVEFLVSFYNNEISEKSEIFDDQFSVERPDGSNFTLKIRSTKLEDSAMYFCASSEGLRGNQPQHFGDGTRLSIL.

The V call is TRBV29-1, the J call TRBJ2-1, with D possibly being TRBD1 (6 bases). The germline V gene has CDR1 SQVTM and CDR2 ANQGSEA. Deletions cut 8 bases from V and 4 bases from J, with 15 bases between. The CDR3 runs to 13 residues. The CDR3 here is CSSGGGGYNEQFF. The CDR3 nucleotides read TGCAGCAGTGGTGGGGGCGGGTACAATGAGCAGTTCTTC.

The rearrangement joins TRBV9 to TRBJ2-2; D is perhaps TRBD1 (6 bases). CDR1 and CDR2 (germline): SGDLS, YYNGEE. With 3 bases removed from V and 3 bases from J, the gap between germline ends came to 15 bases. The CDR3 has 16 amino acids. CDR3: CASSDPRTAHTGELFF. The CDR3 region has the DNA TGTGCCAGCAGCGACCCACGGACAGCCCACACCGGGGAGCTGTTTTTT.

This clone is a singleton in its sample. This sequence joins TRBV27 and TRBJ1-6; possibly TRBD1 for D (6 bases). Germline CDR1 reads MNHEY; CDR2 reads SMNVEV (reference sequence). The CDR3 extends over 15 amino acids. V shed 6 bases and J shed 3 bases, with 12 bases lying between them. CDR3 loop: CASSLTGIYNSPLHF. CDR3 nucleotide sequence: TGTGCCAGCAGCTTAACAGGGATCTATAATTCACCCCTCCACTTT.

V is TRBV7-3 and J is TRBJ2-7; 7 nucleotides line up with TRBD2. This CDR3 has 14 residues. CDR1 is SGHTA and CDR2 is FQGTGA in the germline V gene. The V gene end was trimmed by 5 bases and the J gene end by 5 bases; junction bases not matched to a gene: 9. The CDR3 reads CASSNSAGLNEQYF. The CDR3 DNA sequence: TGTGCCAGCAGCAACTCCGCGGGACTAAACGAGCAGTACTTC.